This T cell receptor beta chain stems from a study of T cell repertoires in cytomegalovirus infection. For the study at large: Indications came from public TCR beta signatures; they pointed to CMV infection and to a matching HLA type. Whole-study results and caveats: Of the TCR beta families, the public ones yielded a cumulative frequency that identified carriers of CMV plus the relevant HLA. CMV-specific TCR beta clonotypes restricted by HLA-C were the ones dominating the ex vivo response.

Many counts were recorded for this clonotype. Its antigen is not known. In TCRdb, the reads were re-called with MiXCR into one record per CDR3 protein. The sample comprises fewer than 550,000 distinct CDR3 sequences, about 15% of which are singletons, and approximately 24% rests with the top ten. Germline assignment: CDR1 SGHRS and CDR2 YFSETQ. After removal of 0 bases from V and 4 bases from J, the junction contained 7 bases not matched to a gene. The CDR3 runs 15 residues. The chain has TRBV5-1 and TRBJ2-7, with 7 bases identical to TRBD2. Sequenced sample: CD8+ T cells from PBMCs. This clonotype originated in a human donor in good health (CMV status not recorded). Some clones in this sample may be carry-over from other donors' samples. CDR3 sequence: CASSLESSGKYEQYF. The CDR3 nucleotides are TGCGCCAGCAGCTTGGAGTCTAGCGGCAAGTACGAGCAGTACTTC.